The 4 T cell receptor beta chains listed next were all sequenced from one sample in a study of blood T cell repertoires in COVID-19. Clones were read by immunoSEQ multiplex PCR, and TCRdb kept only the in-frame ones, dropping some. Among almost 25,000 clones listed, around 90% were seen once. Sequencing input: peripheral blood. The receptors were gathered from a man aged 70-80 years with active COVID-19.

The chain combines TRBV20-1 with TRBJ2-3, with TRBD2 matching over 8 bases. V gave up 3 bases and J gave up 10 bases; unmatched junction bases: 6. This CDR3 region has 12 residues. Germline V gives CDR1 DFQATT, CDR2 SNEGSKA (reference sequence). The CDR3 protein is CSASSQLAAQYF. The CDR3 nucleotides are TGCAGTGCTAGTAGTCAACTAGCGGCGCAGTATTTT.

The V and J genes are TRBV10-3 and TRBJ2-3; TRBD1 agrees at 9 bases. The J segment lost 4 bases and the V segment lost 8 bases, leaving 7 bases of the junction unmatched. Germline V CDR1 and CDR2: ENHRY, SYGVKD. The length of the CDR3 is 14 residues. CDR3 residues: CAIGRDREADTQYF. The CDR3 DNA follows: TGTGCCATCGGACGGGACAGGGAGGCAGATACGCAGTATTTT.

The genes are TRBV3-1 (or the pseudogene TRBV3-2) and TRBJ2-1, with D maybe TRBD1 (5 bases). The CDR3 is 15 residues long. Germline V gene data show CDR1 as LGHDT and CDR2 as YNNKEL (reference sequence). The germline V and J ends were trimmed by 3 bases and 2 bases, with 11 bases remaining between them. The CDR3 loop is CASSHRALTYNEQFF. The CDR3, as DNA: TGTGCCAGCAGCCACAGGGCCTTAACCTACAATGAGCAGTTCTTC.

CDR3 sequence reads: CSVVSGLNQPQHF. In DNA, the CDR3 is TGCAGCGTTGTATCAGGGCTCAATCAGCCCCAGCATTTT. The rearrangement uses TRBV29-1 and TRBJ1-5; weak D call: TRBD1 (5 bases). Trimming shortened V by 4 bases and J by 3 bases, and 10 bases separated the two germline ends. Germline V gives CDR1 SQVTM, CDR2 ANQGSEA. The CDR3 loop spans 13 amino acids.